This entry concerns a single TCR beta chain. The sample comes from a study of blood T cell repertoires in COVID-19. Germline lookup yields CDR1 MNHEY and CDR2 SVGAGI. V shed 8 bases, J shed 6 bases, and the junction held 9 bases outside the gene matches. CDR3 length: 13 amino acids. Clones were read by immunoSEQ multiplex PCR, and TCRdb kept only the in-frame ones, dropping some. Here the sample spans around 260,000 clones, about nine tenths being singletons. This sequence joins TRBV6-5 and TRBJ1-2; 7 positions match TRBD1. The TCR was taken from a young woman who had recovered from COVID-19. Sequencing was done on a sample of PBMCs or T cells enriched from blood (not recorded which). This CDR3 is CASAETGKNGYTF. CDR3 DNA: TGTGCCAGCGCCGAGACAGGGAAGAATGGCTACACCTTC.